Below are 22 T cell receptor beta chains sequenced from a single sample in a study of T cell responses to AZD1222 COVID-19 vaccine. Using immunoSEQ multiplex PCR, the repertoire was profiled, and TCRdb retains in-frame clones only, with some absent. The data contain 100,000 to 140,000 clones, just over 90% of them seen just once; the ten biggest clones take up around 5.9%. Sequences were derived from peripheral blood, sampled 28 days after the second AZD1222 dose. Source of these receptors: an adult who received the AZD1222 COVID-19 vaccine.

This CDR3 reads CASSFTVNTGELFF. CDR3 sequence (DNA): TGCGCCAGCAGCTTTACAGTAAACACCGGGGAGCTGTTTTTT. This chain connects TRBV5-1 to TRBJ2-2; D gene uncertain. Trimming left V 2 bases short and J 2 bases short, with 7 bases between. CDR3 length equals 14 residues. The germline CDR1 and CDR2 sequences are SGHRS and YFSETQ. Combining the CDR3 with reference TRBV5-1 and TRBJ2-2 gives the whole variable domain KAGVTQTPRYLIKTRGQQVTLSCSPISGHRSVSWYQQTPGQGLQFLFEYFSETQRNKGNFPGRFSGRQFSNSRSEMNVSTLELGDSALYLCASSFTVNTGELFFGEGSRLTVL.

This rearrangement joins TRBV7-2 to TRBJ1-2, with D tentatively TRBD1 (5 bases). The CDR3 sequence is 14 residues long. The V gene's germline CDR1 is SGHTA and CDR2 FQGNSA. V was shortened by 2 bases and J by 7 bases, with 14 bases between the two germline ends. CDR3 in DNA: TGTGCCAGCAGCTTACGGGCAGGGACCCGTGGCTACACCTTC. It translates to CASSLRAGTRGYTF.

This chain joins TRBV5-6 and TRBJ2-7; 10 bases match TRBD1. The CDR3 is 15 amino acids. V was clipped by 2 bases and J by 7 bases; unmatched bases: 9. Per germline, CDR1 SGHDT and CDR2 YYEEEE. The CDR3, as DNA: TGTGCCAGCAGCTTCGGGGACAGGGGTTTGTGGGAGCAGTACTTC. This encodes CASSFGDRGLWEQYF.

The chain joins TRBV10-2 to TRBJ2-5, with D hard to call. This CDR3 has 12 amino acids. V gave up 3 bases and J gave up 4 bases, with 6 bases separating them. Germline CDR1 WSHSY, CDR2 SAAADI. CDR3 nucleotide sequence: TGCGCCAGCAGTGACATAGGAGAGACCCAGTACTTC. Its protein is CASSDIGETQYF.

J is TRBJ2-5 and V is TRBV5-1; no clear D. Germline values: CDR1 SGHRS, CDR2 YFSETQ. The V end lost 0 bases, the J end lost 3 bases, and 9 bases lay between the germline ends. CDR3 length equals 14 residues. CDR3 DNA: TGCGCCAGCAGCTTGGCCGGGTTAGAAGAGACCCAGTACTTC. This sequence encodes CASSLAGLEETQYF.

This chain uses TRBV5-1 with TRBJ1-1; D call uncertain. CDR1 is SGHRS and CDR2 is YFSETQ in the germline V gene. The CDR3 has 14 residues. Trimming cost V 0 bases and J 2 bases, with 8 bases left between them. CDR3: CASSLGHLNTEAFF. As DNA, the CDR3 is TGCGCCAGCAGCTTGGGGCACCTTAACACTGAAGCTTTCTTT.

V and J are TRBV7-7 and TRBJ2-5, with D possibly TRBD1 on 6 matching bases. Trimming cost V 1 base and J 3 bases, with 9 bases left between them. There are 14 residues in the CDR3. Germline CDR1 is SSHAT and CDR2 is FNYEAQ (reference sequence). DNA of the CDR3: TGTGCCAGCAGCTTAGGGACAGAAAAAGAGACCCAGTACTTC. This encodes CASSLGTEKETQYF.

The chain couples TRBV29-1 to TRBJ2-1, with D perhaps matching TRBD2 (7 bases). Germline CDR1 SQVTM, CDR2 ANQGSEA. This CDR3 region has 16 residues. With 7 bases removed from V and 7 bases from J, the gap between germline ends came to 26 bases. CDR3 amino acids: CSAQMGGGSWSNEQFF. The CDR3 bases are TGCAGCGCCCAAATGGGGGGCGGGAGCTGGTCGAATGAGCAGTTCTTC.

A single count supports this clone. The CDR3 loop is CASSLGHGPQYF. CDR3 DNA sequence: TGTGCCAGCAGCTTAGGACACGGGCCGCAGTATTTT. V usage is TRBV11-3 and J usage is TRBJ2-3; D remains unclear. Germline V gene sequence: CDR1 SGHNT, CDR2 YENEEA. Deletions cut 1 base from V and 10 bases from J, with 9 bases between. This CDR3 is built from 12 residues.

The chain carries TRBV5-1 and TRBJ2-7, with D possibly being TRBD1 (5 bases). In germline, CDR1 is SGHRS, CDR2 YFSETQ. V was pared by 0 bases and J by 3 bases, with 10 bases between. The CDR3 has 14 amino acids. This CDR3 reads CASSLEGRDYEQYF. The CDR3 coding sequence is TGCGCCAGCAGCTTGGAGGGCAGGGACTACGAGCAGTACTTC.

The rearrangement uses TRBV6-2 or TRBV6-3 and TRBJ2-1; 9 bases line up with TRBD1. CDR1 and CDR2 (germline): MNHEY, SVGEGT. The CDR3 spans 15 residues. With V trimmed by 1 base and J by 7 bases, 5 bases remained unmatched. This chain's CDR3 is CASSYFRDRENEQFF. In DNA form, the CDR3 reads TGTGCCAGCAGTTACTTCCGGGACAGGGAAAATGAGCAGTTCTTC.

The sample holds one count of this clone. V is TRBV5-1 and J is TRBJ2-5, with 13 bases matching TRBD2. Germline assignment: CDR1 SGHRS and CDR2 YFSETQ. Trimming removed 9 bases from V and 6 bases from J; junction bases left unmatched: 8. CDR3 size: 14 residues. CDR3 DNA: TGCGCCAACCCGACTAGCGGGGGGAGAAAGACCCAGTACTTC. It translates to CANPTSGGRKTQYF. Full variable domain (missing parts from reference TRBV5-1 and TRBJ2-5): KAGVTQTPRYLIKTRGQQVTLSCSPISGHRSVSWYQQTPGQGLQFLFEYFSETQRNKGNFPGRFSGRQFSNSRSEMNVSTLELGDSALYLCANPTSGGRKTQYFGPGTRLLVL.

The CDR3 region is CASSSLARYTDTQYF. The CDR3 coding sequence is TGTGCCAGCAGTTCACTAGCGCGGTACACAGATACGCAGTATTTT. The chain is built from TRBV27 and TRBJ2-3; 7 bases align to TRBD2. V lost 4 bases to trimming and J lost 2 bases; unmatched junction nucleotides: 6. The CDR3 consists of 15 residues. CDR1 is MNHEY and CDR2 is SMNVEV in the germline V gene (reference sequence).

For the CDR3, the DNA is TGTGCCAGCAGCCGGACTAGCGGCACAGATACGCAGTATTTT. It encodes CASSRTSGTDTQYF. The genes are TRBV6-6 and TRBJ2-3, with 9 bases that match TRBD2. The CDR3 is made up of 14 amino acids. CDR1 is MNHNY and CDR2 is SVGAGI in the germline V gene (reference sequence). Trimming took 6 bases from V and 1 from J; bases not matched to a gene: 2.

This rearrangement joins TRBV29-1 to TRBJ1-2, with TRBD1 matching 7 bases. Germline CDR1 SQVTM, CDR2 ANQGSEA. The CDR3 length is 14 residues. The V and J ends lost 7 bases and 0 bases, in that order; junction bases with no gene match: 8. The DNA for the CDR3 is TGCAGCGCCGGCGGACAGGCAACTAACTATGGCTACACCTTC. Encoded protein: CSAGGQATNYGYTF. Full variable domain (missing parts from reference TRBV29-1 and TRBJ1-2): SAVISQKPSRDICQRGTSLTIQCQVDSQVTMMFWYRQQPGQSLTLIATANQGSEATYESGFVIDKFPISRPNLTFSTLTVSNMSPEDSSIYLCSAGGQATNYGYTFGSGTRLTVV.

The chain has TRBV11-3 and TRBJ2-3; D is tentatively TRBD1 or TRBD2 (5 bases each). CDR1 and CDR2 (germline): SGHNT, YENEEA. The CDR3 is made up of 12 amino acids. V was cut by 5 bases and J by 7 bases, with 10 bases left in between. The CDR3 protein is CASSEGRHTQYF. The CDR3 DNA is TGTGCCAGCAGCGAGGGGCGACATACGCAGTATTTT. Combining the CDR3 with reference TRBV11-3 and TRBJ2-3 gives the whole variable domain EAGVVQSPRYKIIEKKQPVAFWCNPISGHNTLYWYLQNLGQGPELLIRYENEEAVDDSQLPKDRFSAERLKGVDSTLKIQPAELGDSAVYLCASSEGRHTQYFGPGTRLTVL.

This chain uses TRBV28 with TRBJ1-4; no firm D call. Between the trimmed V and J ends, which lost 5 bases and 0 bases, there was a span of 13 bases. The CDR3 contains 16 residues. From germline, CDR1 is MDHEN and CDR2 SYDVKM. The CDR3 loop reads CASSTSRGATNEKLFF. CDR3 DNA: TGTGCCAGCAGTACCTCCCGGGGTGCAACTAATGAAAAACTGTTTTTT.

This chain joins TRBV27 and TRBJ1-2, with D tentatively TRBD1 (6 bases). Trimming stripped 5 bases from V and 3 bases from J, with 16 bases between. The germline CDR1 and CDR2 sequences are MNHEY and SMNVEV (reference sequence). This CDR3 is built from 15 residues. CDR3 amino acids: CASSGRDNLDYGYTF. In nucleotides, the CDR3 is TGTGCCAGCAGTGGAAGGGACAACCTGGACTATGGCTACACCTTC.

The J gene is TRBJ2-3, the V gene TRBV10-2; D call uncertain. The germline V gene has CDR1 WSHSY and CDR2 SAAADI. This CDR3 contains 15 residues. Trimming took 6 bases from V and 2 from J, leaving 15 bases between them. The CDR3 region is CASSAVGSYTDTQYF. In DNA form, the CDR3 reads TGCGCCAGCAGCGCAGTGGGGTCCTACACAGATACGCAGTATTTT.

This rearrangement joins TRBV19 to TRBJ2-2; no clear D. The CDR3 contains 13 residues. The germline V gene has CDR1 LNHDA and CDR2 SQIVND (reference sequence). Trimming shortened V by 8 bases and J by 0 bases, and 7 bases separated the two germline ends. The CDR3 protein is CASAWANTGELFF. In DNA form, the CDR3 reads TGTGCCAGTGCATGGGCGAACACCGGGGAGCTGTTTTTT.

V gene TRBV5-4 combines with J gene TRBJ2-7, with 8 bases matching TRBD2. CDR3 length: 14 residues. Trimming took 0 bases from V and 6 from J; bases not matched to a gene: 5. In germline, CDR1 is SGHNT, CDR2 YYREEE (reference sequence). As DNA, the CDR3 is TGTGCCAGCAGCTTGGTTAGCGGGACATTCGAGCAGTACTTC. Residues: CASSLVSGTFEQYF.

This chain joins TRBV6-5 and TRBJ1-1; TRBD1 might be the D (5 bases). The V end lost 5 bases, the J end lost 3 bases, and 10 bases lay between the germline ends. Germline V CDR1 and CDR2: MNHEY, SVGAGI. The CDR3 is 13 amino acids. In DNA form, the CDR3 reads TGTGCCAGCAGTCTGACGGGGGACACTGAAGCTTTCTTT. The encoded protein is CASSLTGDTEAFF.